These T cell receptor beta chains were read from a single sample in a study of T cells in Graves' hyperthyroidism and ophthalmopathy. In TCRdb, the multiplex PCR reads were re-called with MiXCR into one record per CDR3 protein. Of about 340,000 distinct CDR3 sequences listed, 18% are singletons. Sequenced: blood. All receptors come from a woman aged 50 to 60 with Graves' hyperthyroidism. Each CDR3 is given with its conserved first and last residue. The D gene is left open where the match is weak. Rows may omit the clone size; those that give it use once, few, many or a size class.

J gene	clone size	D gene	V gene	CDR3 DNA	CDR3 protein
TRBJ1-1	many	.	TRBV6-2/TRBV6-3	TGTGCCAGCAGTTACTCGTCGGGGGACATGAACACTGAAGCTTTCTTT	CASSYSSGDMNTEAFF
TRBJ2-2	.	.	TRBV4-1	TGTGCCAGCAGCCAAGATTGGGGGGCTAGCGAGTTTTCGAACACCGGGGAGCTGTTTTTT	CASSQDWGASEFSNTGELFF
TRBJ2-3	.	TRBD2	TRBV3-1	TGTGCCAGCAGCTCAGTAGAGCGGGGGGCCAAGGATACGCAGTATTTT	CASSSVERGAKDTQYF
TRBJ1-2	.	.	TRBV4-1	TGCGCCAGCAGCCCATCACTCACCCCCGACAGCTTGTGGGGCTACACCTTC	CASSPSLTPDSLWGYTF
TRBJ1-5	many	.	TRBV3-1	TGTGCCAGCAGCCAAGACACAGCCCAGCGGCCCCAGCATTTT	CASSQDTAQRPQHF
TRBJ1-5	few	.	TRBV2	TGTGCCAGCAGTGAGGAAACGTGGGGCCAGCCCCAGCATTTT	CASSEETWGQPQHF
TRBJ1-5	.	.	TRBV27	TGTGCCAGCAGTTTAGGCCCTCCGGGGGTGGGGAATCAGCCCCAGCATTTT	CASSLGPPGVGNQPQHF
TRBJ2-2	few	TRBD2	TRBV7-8	TGTGCCAGCAACTATTTAGCGGGACTACAAGGTGGGGAGCTGTTTTTT	CASNYLAGLQGGELFF
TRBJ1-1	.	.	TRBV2	TGTGCCAGCGGCGGGGCCGTGAACACTGAAGCTTTCTTT	CASGGAVNTEAFF
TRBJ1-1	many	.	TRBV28	TGTGCCAGCAGTTTGTCACGTATGAACACTGAAGCTTTCTTT	CASSLSRMNTEAFF
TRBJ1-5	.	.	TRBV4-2	TGTGCCAGCAGCCAAGATAAGGCAGGGTATCAGCCCCAGCATTTT	CASSQDKAGYQPQHF
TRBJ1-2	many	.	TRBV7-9	TGTGCCAGCAGCTTAGCGCGAACGGGCCCTAACTATGGCTACACCTTC	CASSLARTGPNYGYTF
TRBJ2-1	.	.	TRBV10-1	TGCGCCAGCAGAGGTTTAAGCAGTGAGCAGTTCTTC	CASRGLSSEQFF
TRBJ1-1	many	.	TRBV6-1	TGTGCCAGCAGTACAACAGGGAGCGCTGAAGCTTTCTTT	CASSTTGSAEAFF
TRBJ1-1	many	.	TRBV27	TGTGCCACCTTGGGCAGGGGCGGCACTGAAGCTTTCTTT	CATLGRGGTEAFF
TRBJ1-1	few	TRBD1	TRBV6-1	TGTGCCAGCAGTGTCGCCCGGGACAGGAACACTGAAGCTTTCTTT	CASSVARDRNTEAFF
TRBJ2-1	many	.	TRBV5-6	TGTGCCAGCAGCTTGATAGCGGCCTACAATGAGCAGTTCTTC	CASSLIAAYNEQFF
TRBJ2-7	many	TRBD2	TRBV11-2	TGTGCCAGCAGCTTCGGGGGGACCTACGAGCAGTACTTC	CASSFGGTYEQYF
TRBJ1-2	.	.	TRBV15	TGTGCCACCAGCGGGGGCGTGGACGGACCCTATTATGGCTACACCTTC	CATSGGVDGPYYGYTF
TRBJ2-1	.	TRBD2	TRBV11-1	TGTGCCAGCAGCTTGCTCGGGACTAGCGGGATCAATGAGCAGTTCTTC	CASSLLGTSGINEQFF
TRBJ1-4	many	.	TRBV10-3	TGTGCCATCAGCTCAGAAGCTAATGAAAAACTGTTTTTT	CAISSEANEKLFF
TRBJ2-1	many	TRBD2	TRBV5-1	TGCGCCAGCAGCTTGACCGGGGGGGATCTAGGTTTCGATGAGCAGTTCTTC	CASSLTGGDLGFDEQFF
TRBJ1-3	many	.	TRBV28	TGTGCCAGCACCCTAAGTATCCGATTGGCTGGAAACACCATATATTTT	CASTLSIRLAGNTIYF
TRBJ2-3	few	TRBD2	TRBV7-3	TGTGTCAGCAGCTTAGCGGGAGGGAAAACAGATACGCAGTATTTT	CVSSLAGGKTDTQYF
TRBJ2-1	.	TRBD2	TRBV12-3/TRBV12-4	TGTGCCAGCAGTACTAGCGGGGGGAGCAATGAGCAGTTCTTC	CASSTSGGSNEQFF
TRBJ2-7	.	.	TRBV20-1	TGCAGTGCCCGGGGGCAGGTCGGATACTACGAGCAGTACTTC	CSARGQVGYYEQYF
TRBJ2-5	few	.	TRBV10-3	TGTGCCATCAGTGAGGCGACGGACGCGAAGGGGTACTTC	CAISEATDAKGYF
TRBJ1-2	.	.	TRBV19	TGTGCCAGTAGTATTGATGGCTACACCTTC	CASSIDGYTF
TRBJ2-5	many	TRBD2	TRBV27	TGTGCCAGCAGTGTGGGACTAGCGGGAGGGGGGGAGACCCAGTACTTC	CASSVGLAGGGETQYF
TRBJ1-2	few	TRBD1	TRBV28	TGTGCCAGCAGTTTACCGACAGGGTTTGGCTACACCTTC	CASSLPTGFGYTF
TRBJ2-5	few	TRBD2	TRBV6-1	TGTGCCAGCGGACTAGTCGCTGAGACCCAGTACTTC	CASGLVAETQYF
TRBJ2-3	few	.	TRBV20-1	TGCAGTGCCCCCATCGGGGGAACAGATACGCAGTATTTT	CSAPIGGTDTQYF
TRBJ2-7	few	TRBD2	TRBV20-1	TGCAGTGCTAGAGCATCGGGGACTATCTACGAGCAGTACTTC	CSARASGTIYEQYF
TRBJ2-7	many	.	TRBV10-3	TGTGCCATCAGTGAGGGGGGAACCTACGAGCAGTACTTC	CAISEGGTYEQYF
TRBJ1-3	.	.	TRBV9	TGTGCCAGCAGCGTAGATGTGACCTCTGGAAACACCATATATTTT	CASSVDVTSGNTIYF
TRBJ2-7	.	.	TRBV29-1	TGCAGCGTAAGTAGGGGGGACTCCTACGAGCAGTACTTC	CSVSRGDSYEQYF
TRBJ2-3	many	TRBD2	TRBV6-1	TGTGCCAGCAGTGACTCGGGAGGTGGGACAGATACGCAGTATTTT	CASSDSGGGTDTQYF
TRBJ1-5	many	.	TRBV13	TGTGCCAGCAGCTTAGGGGGACGGTATAGCAATCAGCCCCAGCATTTT	CASSLGGRYSNQPQHF
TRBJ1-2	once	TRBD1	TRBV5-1	TGCGCCAGCAACCCCGGGACAGGGCCCGGCTACACCTTC	CASNPGTGPGYTF
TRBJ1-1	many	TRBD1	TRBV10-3	TGTGCCATCAGTGAGCAGGGGGCTGAAGCTTTCTTT	CAISEQGAEAFF
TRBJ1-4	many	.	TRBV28	TGTGCCAGCAGTTTCCCGGACAGCTATAATGAAAAACTGTTTTTT	CASSFPDSYNEKLFF